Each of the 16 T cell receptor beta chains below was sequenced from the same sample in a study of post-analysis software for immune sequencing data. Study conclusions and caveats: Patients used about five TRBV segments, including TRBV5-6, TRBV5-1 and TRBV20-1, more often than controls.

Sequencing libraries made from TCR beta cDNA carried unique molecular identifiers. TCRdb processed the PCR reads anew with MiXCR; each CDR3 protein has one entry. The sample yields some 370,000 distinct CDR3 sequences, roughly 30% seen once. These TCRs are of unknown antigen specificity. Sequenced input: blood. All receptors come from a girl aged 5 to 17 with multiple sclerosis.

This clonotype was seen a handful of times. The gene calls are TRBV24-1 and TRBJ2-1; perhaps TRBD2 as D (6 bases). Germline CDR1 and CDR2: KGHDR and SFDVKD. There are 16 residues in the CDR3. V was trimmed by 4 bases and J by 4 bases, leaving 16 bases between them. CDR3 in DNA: TGTGCCACCAGTGACCCGCTGGGAGGAGATTACAATGAGCAGTTCTTC. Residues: CATSDPLGGDYNEQFF.

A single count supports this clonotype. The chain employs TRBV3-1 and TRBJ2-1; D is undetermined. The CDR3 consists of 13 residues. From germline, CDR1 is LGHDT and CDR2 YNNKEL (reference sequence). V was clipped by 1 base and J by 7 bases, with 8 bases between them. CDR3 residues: CASSQGGQNEQFF. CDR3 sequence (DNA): TGTGCCAGCAGCCAAGGCGGTCAGAATGAGCAGTTCTTC.

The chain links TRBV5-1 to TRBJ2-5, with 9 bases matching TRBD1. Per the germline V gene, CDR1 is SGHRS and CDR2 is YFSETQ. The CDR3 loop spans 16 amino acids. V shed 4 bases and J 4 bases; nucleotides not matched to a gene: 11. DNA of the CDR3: TGCGCCAGCAGCCCCGGAGGGACAGGGCAACGAGAGACCCAGTACTTC. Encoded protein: CASSPGGTGQRETQYF.

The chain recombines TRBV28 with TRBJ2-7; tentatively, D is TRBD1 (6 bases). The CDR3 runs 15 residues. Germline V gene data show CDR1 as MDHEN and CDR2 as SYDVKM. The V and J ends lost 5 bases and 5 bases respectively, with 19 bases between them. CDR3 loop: CASSRPGQERHEQYF. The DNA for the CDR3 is TGTGCCAGCAGTCGACCGGGACAAGAAAGGCACGAGCAGTACTTC. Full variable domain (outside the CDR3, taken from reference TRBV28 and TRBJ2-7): DVKVTQSSRYLVKRTGEKVFLECVQDMDHENMFWYRQDPGLGLRLIYFSYDVKMKEKGDIPEGYSVSREKKERFSLILESASTNQTSMYLCASSRPGQERHEQYFGPGTRLTVT.

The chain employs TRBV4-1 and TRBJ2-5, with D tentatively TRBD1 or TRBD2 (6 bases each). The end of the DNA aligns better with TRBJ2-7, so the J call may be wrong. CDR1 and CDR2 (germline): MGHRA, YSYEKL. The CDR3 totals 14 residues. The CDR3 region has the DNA TGCGCCAGCAGCCAAGAAGGGGGGAGTCACGAGCAGTACTTC. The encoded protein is CASSQEGGSHEQYF.

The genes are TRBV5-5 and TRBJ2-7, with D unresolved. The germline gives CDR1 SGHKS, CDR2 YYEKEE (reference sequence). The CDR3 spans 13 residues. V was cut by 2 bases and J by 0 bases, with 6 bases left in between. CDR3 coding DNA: TGTGCCAGCAGCTTTGAGTACTCCTACGAGCAGTACTTC. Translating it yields CASSFEYSYEQYF.

The CDR3 region is CASTRDGGNQPQHF. DNA for the CDR3: TGTGCCAGCACAAGGGATGGCGGCAATCAGCCCCAGCATTTT. The rearrangement joins TRBV6-6 to TRBJ1-5; D is unresolved. Trimming removed 7 bases from V and 2 bases from J, with 12 bases in between. This CDR3 is 14 amino acids long. CDR1 and CDR2 from the germline V gene are MNHNY and SVGAGI (reference sequence).

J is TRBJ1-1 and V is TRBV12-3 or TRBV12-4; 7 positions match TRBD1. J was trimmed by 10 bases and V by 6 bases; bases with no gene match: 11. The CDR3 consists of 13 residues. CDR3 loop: CASRSTGNPGAFF. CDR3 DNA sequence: TGTGCCAGCAGGTCGACAGGGAACCCTGGAGCTTTCTTT.

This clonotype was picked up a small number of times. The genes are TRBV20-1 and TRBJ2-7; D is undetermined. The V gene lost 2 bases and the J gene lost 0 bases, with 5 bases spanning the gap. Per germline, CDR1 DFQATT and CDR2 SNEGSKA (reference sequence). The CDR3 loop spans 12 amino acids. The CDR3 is CSARLYSYEQYF. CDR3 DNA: TGCAGTGCTAGATTGTACTCCTACGAGCAGTACTTC.

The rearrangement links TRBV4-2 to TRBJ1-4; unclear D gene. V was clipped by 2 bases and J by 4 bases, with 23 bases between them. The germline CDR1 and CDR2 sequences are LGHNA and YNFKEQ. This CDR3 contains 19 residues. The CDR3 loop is CASSQIGFSFGEYNEKLFF. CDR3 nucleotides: TGTGCCAGCAGCCAAATCGGGTTCTCCTTTGGCGAGTATAATGAAAAACTGTTTTTT.

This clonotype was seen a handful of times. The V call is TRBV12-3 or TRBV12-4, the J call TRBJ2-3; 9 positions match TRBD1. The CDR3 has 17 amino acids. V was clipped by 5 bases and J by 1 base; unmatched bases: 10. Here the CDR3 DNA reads TGTGCCAGCAGTGTTAAGACAGGGGGATTTCGCACAGATACGCAGTATTTT. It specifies CASSVKTGGFRTDTQYF.

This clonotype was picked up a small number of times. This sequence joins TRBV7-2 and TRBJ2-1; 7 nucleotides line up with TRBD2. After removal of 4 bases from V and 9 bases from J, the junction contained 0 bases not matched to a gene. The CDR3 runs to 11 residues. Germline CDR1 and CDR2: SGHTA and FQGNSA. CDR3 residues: CASSSSGEQFF. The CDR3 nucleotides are TGTGCCAGCAGCTCTAGCGGTGAGCAGTTCTTC.

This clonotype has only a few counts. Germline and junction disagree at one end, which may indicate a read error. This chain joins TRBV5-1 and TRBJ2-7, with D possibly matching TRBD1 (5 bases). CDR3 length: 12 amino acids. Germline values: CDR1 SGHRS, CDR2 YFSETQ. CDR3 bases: TGTGCCAGCAGTTTATTAGGGGACGAGCAGTACTTC. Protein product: CASSLLGDEQYF.

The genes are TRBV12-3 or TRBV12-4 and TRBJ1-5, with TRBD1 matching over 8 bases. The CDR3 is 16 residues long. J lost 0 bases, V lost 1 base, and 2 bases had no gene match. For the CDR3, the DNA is TGTGCCAGCAGTTTAGGGACAGGGTATAGCAATCAGCCCCAGCATTTT. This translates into CASSLGTGYSNQPQHF.

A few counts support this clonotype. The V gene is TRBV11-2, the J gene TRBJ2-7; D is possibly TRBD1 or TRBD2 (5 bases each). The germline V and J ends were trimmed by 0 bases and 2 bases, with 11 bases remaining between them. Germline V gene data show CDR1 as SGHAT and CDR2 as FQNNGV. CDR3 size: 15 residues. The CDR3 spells CASSLEAGSPYEQYF. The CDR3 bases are TGTGCCAGCAGCTTAGAGGCAGGGAGCCCCTACGAGCAGTACTTC.

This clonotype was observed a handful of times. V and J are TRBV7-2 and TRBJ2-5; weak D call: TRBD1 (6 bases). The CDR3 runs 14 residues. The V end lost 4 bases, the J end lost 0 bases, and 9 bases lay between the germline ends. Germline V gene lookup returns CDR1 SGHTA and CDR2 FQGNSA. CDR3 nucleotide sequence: TGTGCCAGCAGCTGGGGACACCACCAAGAGACCCAGTACTTC. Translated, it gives CASSWGHHQETQYF.